This T cell receptor (beta chain) was identified during a study of blood T cell repertoires in COVID-19. On the study more broadly: From the United States, Italy and Spain came samples of acute and convalescent COVID-19. In each case, the material was cDNA or gDNA derived from T cells, B-cell-depleted T cells, or PBMCs.

How the authors handled the data: Using reference gene primer amplification, nucleated cell counts were estimated. Method: immunoSEQ multiplex PCR; TCRdb's copy keeps in-frame clones and lacks some. That table is the source of V, J and clone size, and D and trimming were worked out from the DNA. Here the sample spans over 200,000 clones, around nine tenths being singletons. The germline gives CDR1 LGHDT, CDR2 YNNKEL (reference sequence). V was clipped by 2 bases and J by 0 bases, with 23 bases between them. This CDR3 comprises 20 residues. This clone was counted a few times. The V and J genes are TRBV3-1 (or the pseudogene TRBV3-2) and TRBJ1-5; D call uncertain. The sequence was obtained from a man aged 18 to 29 with active or convalescent COVID-19. The sample was peripheral blood. CDR3 sequence: CASSQPVVLSRSPSNQPQHF. The CDR3 coding sequence is TGTGCCAGCAGCCAACCCGTCGTGCTATCGCGTAGCCCTAGCAATCAGCCCCAGCATTTT.